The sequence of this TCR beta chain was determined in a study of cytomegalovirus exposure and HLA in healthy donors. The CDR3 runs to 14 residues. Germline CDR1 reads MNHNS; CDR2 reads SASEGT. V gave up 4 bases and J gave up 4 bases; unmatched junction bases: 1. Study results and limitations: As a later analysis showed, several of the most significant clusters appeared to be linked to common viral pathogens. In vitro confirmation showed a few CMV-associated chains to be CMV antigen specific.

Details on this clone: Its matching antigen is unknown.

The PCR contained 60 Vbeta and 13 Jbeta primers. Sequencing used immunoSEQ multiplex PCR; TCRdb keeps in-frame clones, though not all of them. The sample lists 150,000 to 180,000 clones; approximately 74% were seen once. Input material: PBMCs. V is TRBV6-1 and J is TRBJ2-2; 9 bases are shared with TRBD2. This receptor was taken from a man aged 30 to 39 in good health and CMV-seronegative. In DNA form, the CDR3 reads TGTGCCAGCAGTGCTAGCGGGGCCACCGGGGAGCTGTTTTTT. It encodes CASSASGATGELFF.